What follows is one TCR beta chain and its context. Germline and junction disagree at one end, which may indicate a read error. This CDR3 is built from 16 residues. Germline V gives CDR1 DFQATT, CDR2 SNEGSKA (reference sequence). This sample was included in a study of T cells after yellow fever vaccination. Each CDR3 protein gets one entry after TCRdb re-called the 5' RACE reads with MiXCR. The data show 500,000 to 650,000 distinct CDR3 sequences, around an eighth seen once. This receptor was taken from a man younger than 45 who received the YFV17D yellow fever vaccine. The chain carries TRBV20-1 and TRBJ2-5, with 10 bases fitting TRBD1. Sequencing was performed on PBMCs, taken on the day of the yellow fever booster vaccination. CDR3: CCARDLGTGAQETQYF. The DNA of the CDR3 is TGCTGTGCTAGAGATTTAGGGACAGGGGCGCAAGAGACCCAGTACTTC.